This is a list of T cell receptor beta chains from one sample in a study of identifying expanded T cells in peripheral blood. Profiled with immunoSEQ multiplex PCR; TCRdb holds only in-frame clones, not every one. The sample yields about 85,000 clones, approximately 91% seen once. Sequenced material: blood. These receptors originate from a person aged 18 to 69 in good health. Each CDR3 is given with its conserved first and last residue. A D gene is named only where the DNA matches it firmly.

v_gene,j_gene,d_gene,CDR3aa,CDR3nt
TRBV11-2,TRBJ2-7,-,CASSLGDHEQYF,TGTGCCAGCAGCTTAGGCGATCACGAGCAGTACTTC
TRBV5-4,TRBJ2-7,TRBD1,CASSLRDRSEQYF,TGTGCCAGCAGCTTAAGGGACAGGTCTGAGCAGTACTTC
TRBV5-1,TRBJ1-1,-,CASSLGVTRNTEAFF,TGCGCCAGCAGCTTGGGGGTAACGAGGAACACTGAAGCTTTCTTT
TRBV27,TRBJ1-4,-,CASSSYRATNEKLFF,TGTGCCAGCAGTTCCTACAGGGCAACTAATGAAAAACTGTTTTTT
TRBV28,TRBJ1-2,-,CASSLSGTPYGYTF,TGTGCCAGCAGTTTATCGGGGACGCCCTATGGCTACACCTTC
TRBV19,TRBJ2-6,-,CASSSDPGANVLTF,TGTGCCAGTAGTTCCGACCCCGGGGCCAACGTCCTGACTTTC
TRBV19,TRBJ1-4,-,CASSIQGTNEKLFF,TGTGCCAGTAGTATACAGGGGACTAATGAAAAACTGTTTTTT
TRBV9,TRBJ1-3,TRBD1,CASSVAGQGNTIYF,TGTGCCAGCAGCGTAGCGGGACAGGGAAACACCATATATTTT
TRBV9,TRBJ2-5,-,CASSPPAVDTETQYF,TGTGCCAGCAGCCCCCCAGCTGTGGATACCGAGACCCAGTACTTC
TRBV5-1,TRBJ2-1,-,CASSLQRDYNEQFF,TGCGCCAGCAGCTTGCAACGGGACTACAATGAGCAGTTCTTC